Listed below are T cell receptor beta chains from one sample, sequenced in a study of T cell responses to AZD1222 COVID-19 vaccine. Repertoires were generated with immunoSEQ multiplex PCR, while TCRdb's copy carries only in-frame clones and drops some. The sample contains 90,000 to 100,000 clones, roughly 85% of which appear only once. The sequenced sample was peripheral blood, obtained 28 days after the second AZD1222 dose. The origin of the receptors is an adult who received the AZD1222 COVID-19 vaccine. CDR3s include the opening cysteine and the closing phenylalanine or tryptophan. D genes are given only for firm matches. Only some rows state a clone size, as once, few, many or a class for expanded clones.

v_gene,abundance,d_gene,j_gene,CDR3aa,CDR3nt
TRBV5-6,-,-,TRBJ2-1,CASSLQFNNEQFF,TGTGCCAGCAGCCTACAATTTAACAATGAGCAGTTCTTC
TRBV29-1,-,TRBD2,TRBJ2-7,CSAIGGTSGNYEQYF,TGCAGCGCAATTGGGGGAACTAGCGGGAACTACGAGCAGTACTTC
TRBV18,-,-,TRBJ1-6,CASSPRLSGLDSPLHF,TGTGCCAGCTCACCACGGCTTTCCGGGTTGGATTCACCCCTCCACTTT
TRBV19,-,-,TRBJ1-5,CASSSDRVVTRPQHF,TGTGCCAGTAGTTCCGACCGGGTCGTGACGCGGCCCCAGCATTTT
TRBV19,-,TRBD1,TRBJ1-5,CASTDRGFGNQPQHF,TGTGCCAGTACCGACAGGGGCTTTGGCAATCAGCCCCAGCATTTT
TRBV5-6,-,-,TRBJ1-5,CASREREYSNQPQHF,TGTGCCAGCAGGGAGAGGGAGTATAGCAATCAGCCCCAGCATTTT
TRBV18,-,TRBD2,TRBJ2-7,CASSPRTSGTYEQYF,TGTGCCAGCTCACCAAGGACTAGCGGAACATACGAGCAGTACTTC
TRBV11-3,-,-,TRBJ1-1,CASSSDSTEAFF,TGTGCCAGCAGCTCCGACAGCACTGAAGCTTTCTTT
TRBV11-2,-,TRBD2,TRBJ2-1,CASSLGRVTGGFYREQFF,TGTGCCAGCAGCTTAGGTCGGGTTACGGGAGGCTTCTATCGCGAGCAGTTCTTC
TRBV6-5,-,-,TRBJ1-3,CASSGTNGNTIYF,TGTGCCAGCAGCGGGACAAATGGAAACACCATATATTTT
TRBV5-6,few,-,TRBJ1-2,CASSLGLQRYGYTF,TGTGCCAGCAGCTTAGGGCTGCAAAGATATGGCTACACCTTC
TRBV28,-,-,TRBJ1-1,CASSLYSSPNTEAFF,TGTGCCAGCAGTTTATATAGTTCGCCGAACACTGAAGCTTTCTTT
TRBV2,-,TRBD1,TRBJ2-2,CASRRQGGPGELFF,TGTGCCAGCAGAAGACAGGGGGGTCCCGGGGAGCTGTTTTTT
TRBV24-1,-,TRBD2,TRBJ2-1,CATARGAGDEQFF,TGTGCCACCGCACGGGGCGCGGGGGATGAGCAGTTCTTC
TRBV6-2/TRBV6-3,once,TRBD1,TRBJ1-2,CASSYPWTGDYGYTF,TGTGCCAGCAGTTACCCCTGGACAGGGGACTATGGCTACACCTTC
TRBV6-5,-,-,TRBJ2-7,CASSYLQGGDYEQYF,TGTGCCAGCAGTTACCTACAGGGTGGGGACTACGAGCAGTACTTC
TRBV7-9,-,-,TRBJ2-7,CASSLEGWGDSEQYF,TGTGCCAGCAGCTTAGAGGGTTGGGGGGATTCCGAGCAGTACTTC
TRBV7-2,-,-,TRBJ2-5,CASSPEGGPRGTQYF,TGTGCCAGCAGCCCCGAGGGGGGACCTCGAGGGACCCAGTACTTC
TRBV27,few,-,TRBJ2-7,CASSLLYGGGTMNYFEQYF,TGTGCCAGCAGTTTATTATACGGAGGGGGGACTATGAATTACTTCGAGCAGTACTTC
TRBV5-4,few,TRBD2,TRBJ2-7,CASSLDQRGALEQYF,TGTGCCAGCAGCTTGGACCAGCGGGGGGCGCTCGAGCAGTACTTC
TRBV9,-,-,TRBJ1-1,CASSGEGLGAEAFF,TGTGCCAGCAGCGGAGAAGGGTTGGGGGCAGAAGCTTTCTTT
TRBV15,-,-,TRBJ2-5,CATSAGPGETQYF,TGTGCCACCAGCGCAGGGCCTGGAGAGACCCAGTACTTC
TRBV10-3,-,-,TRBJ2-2,CATETGNTGELFF,TGTGCCACCGAAACAGGGAACACCGGGGAGCTGTTTTTT
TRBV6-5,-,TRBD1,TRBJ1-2,CASSFRGPYGYTF,TGTGCCAGCAGCTTCAGGGGGCCCTATGGCTACACCTTC
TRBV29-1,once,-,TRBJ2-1,CSVGGRHSAYNEQFF,TGCAGCGTTGGTGGTCGGCATAGCGCCTACAATGAGCAGTTCTTC
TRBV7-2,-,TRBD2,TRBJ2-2,CASSLIAGEGTGELFF,TGTGCCAGCAGCCTCATAGCGGGAGAGGGCACCGGGGAGCTGTTTTTT
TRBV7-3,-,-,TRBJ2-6,CASKNSGANVLTF,TGTGCCAGCAAGAACTCTGGGGCCAACGTCCTGACTTTC
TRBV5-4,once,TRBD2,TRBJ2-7,CASSLGISGRGSSYEQYF,TGTGCCAGCAGCTTGGGGATTAGCGGGAGAGGGAGCTCCTACGAGCAGTACTTC
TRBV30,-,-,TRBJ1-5,CAWSGQAVNEGMQPQHF,TGTGCCTGGTCAGGGCAGGCGGTTAATGAGGGGATGCAGCCCCAGCATTTT
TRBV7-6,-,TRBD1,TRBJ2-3,CASSALGTGGRTDTQYF,TGTGCCAGCAGCGCTCTAGGGACAGGGGGACGCACAGATACGCAGTATTTT
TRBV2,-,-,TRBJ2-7,CASSATAYEQYF,TGTGCCAGCAGTGCAACAGCCTACGAGCAGTACTTC
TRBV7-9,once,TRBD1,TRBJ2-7,CASSSRTGTANSYEQYF,TGTGCCAGCAGCTCCCGAACCGGGACAGCTAACTCCTACGAGCAGTACTTC
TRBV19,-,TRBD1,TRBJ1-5,CASSTGQVYQPQHF,TGTGCCAGTAGTACTGGACAGGTTTATCAGCCCCAGCATTTT
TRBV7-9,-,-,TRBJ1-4,CASSHDSEKLFF,TGTGCCAGCAGCCACGACAGCGAAAAACTGTTTTTT
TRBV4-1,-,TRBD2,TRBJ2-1,CASSRGVLAGEFF,TGCGCCAGCAGCCGAGGAGTACTAGCGGGGGAGTTCTTC
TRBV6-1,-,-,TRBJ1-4,CASSEGSGARYEKLFF,TGTGCCAGCAGTGAAGGGTCGGGGGCTCGGTATGAAAAACTGTTTTTT
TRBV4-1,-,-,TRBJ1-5,CASSRQGDNQPQHF,TGCGCCAGCAGCAGGCAGGGTGACAATCAGCCCCAGCATTTT
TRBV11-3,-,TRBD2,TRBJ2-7,CASRRPLAGTFYEQYF,TGTGCCAGCAGGCGCCCGTTAGCGGGCACCTTCTACGAGCAGTACTTC
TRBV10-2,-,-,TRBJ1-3,CASSPGNTIYF,TGCGCCAGCAGTCCCGGAAACACCATATATTTT
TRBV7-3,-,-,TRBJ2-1,CASSDPGAEEQFF,TGTGCCAGCAGCGATCCGGGGGCTGAAGAGCAGTTCTTC
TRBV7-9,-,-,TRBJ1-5,CASSTAGWNQPQHF,TGTGCCAGCAGTACCGCAGGCTGGAATCAGCCCCAGCATTTT
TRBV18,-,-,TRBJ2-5,CASSQLGTQETQYF,TGTGCCAGCTCCCAACTAGGGACTCAAGAGACCCAGTACTTC
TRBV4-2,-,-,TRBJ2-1,CASSQDLLGEQFF,TGTGCCAGCAGCCAAGATCTGCTGGGCGAGCAGTTCTTC
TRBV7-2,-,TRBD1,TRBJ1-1,CASSSAGTVNTEAFF,TGTGCCAGCAGCTCGGCCGGGACAGTGAACACTGAAGCTTTCTTT